The 15 T cell receptor beta chains listed next were all sequenced from one sample in a study of CD8 T cells in Susac syndrome. Random hexamers were used to reverse transcribe about 0.5 to 1 ug of RNA. TCRdb re-derived calls from the immunoSEQ multiplex PCR reads in MiXCR, one entry per CDR3 protein. The table records about 250,000 distinct CDR3 sequences, roughly 93% of them present only once. Sequences were obtained from CD4+ T cells from PBMCs. The receptors derive from a human donor with multiple sclerosis.

The genes are TRBV15 and TRBJ2-6; D gene ambiguous. The CDR3 extends over 17 amino acids. V lost 0 bases to trimming and J lost 4 bases, with 13 bases between them. CDR1 and CDR2 (germline): LNHNV, YYDKDF (reference sequence). CDR3 sequence reads: CATSRERAQSGANVLTF. The CDR3, as DNA: TGTGCCACCAGCAGAGAACGGGCCCAGTCGGGGGCCAACGTCCTGACTTTC. Using reference TRBV15 and TRBJ2-6 for the parts outside the CDR3, the full variable domain is DAMVIQNPRYQVTQFGKPVTLSCSQTLNHNVMYWYQQKSSQAPKLLFHYYDKDFNNEADTPDNFQSRRPNTSFCFLDIRSPGLGDTAMYLCATSRERAQSGANVLTFGAGSRLTVL.

The chain links TRBV29-1 to TRBJ1-2; D unclear. The V gene's germline CDR1 is SQVTM and CDR2 ANQGSEA. The CDR3 is 12 amino acids. Trimming shortened V by 3 bases and J by 5 bases, and 10 bases separated the two germline ends. This CDR3 reads CSVEEGPYGYTF. The CDR3 DNA sequence: TGCAGCGTTGAGGAGGGCCCATATGGCTACACCTTC.

This chain links TRBV25-1 with TRBJ1-1; D is possibly TRBD1 (6 bases). Trimming took off 4 bases at V and 2 bases at J, with 14 bases between the two ends. Per germline, CDR1 MGHDK and CDR2 SYGVNS. The CDR3 extends over 15 amino acids. The DNA of the CDR3 is TGTGCCAGCAGTGCCTGGGGGCAGCCCAACACTGAAGCTTTCTTT. Translating it yields CASSAWGQPNTEAFF.

V usage is TRBV27 and J usage is TRBJ1-2; 8 bases agree with TRBD1. Germline V lookup: CDR1 MNHEY, CDR2 SMNVEV (reference sequence). Trimming took 6 bases from V and 7 from J; bases not matched to a gene: 7. The CDR3 runs to 13 residues. CDR3 coding DNA: TGTGCCAGCAGACCCCAGGGGGCGGGTGGCTACACCTTC. Amino acid sequence: CASRPQGAGGYTF.

This clonotype was found once. The gene calls are TRBV7-2 and TRBJ2-6, with unresolved D. Trimming took 1 base from V and 0 from J, leaving 10 bases between them. Germline V lookup: CDR1 SGHTA, CDR2 FQGNSA. There are 17 residues in the CDR3. The DNA of the CDR3 is TGTGCCAGCAGCTTAGGCTTCAGGAGCTCTGGGGCCAACGTCCTGACTTTC. The encoded protein is CASSLGFRSSGANVLTF.

The CDR3 region is CASSSQGLANYGYTF. Written as DNA, the CDR3 is TGTGCCAGCAGCTCACAGGGATTGGCTAACTATGGCTACACCTTC. The chain links TRBV5-7 to TRBJ1-2, with a tentative D call TRBD1 (6 bases). TRBV5-7 is marked as an open reading frame, function uncertain. Trimming removed 3 bases from V and 0 bases from J, with 12 bases in between. CDR3 length: 15 residues.

The chain joins TRBV28 to TRBJ1-5; D is perhaps TRBD1 (5 bases). The CDR3 has 14 residues. The V gene's germline CDR1 is MDHEN and CDR2 SYDVKM. Trimming cost V 7 bases and J 6 bases, with 16 bases left between them. CDR3 coding DNA: TGTGCCAGCACCCACTCGGGGGTTGGTCAGCCCCAGCATTTT. Amino acid sequence: CASTHSGVGQPQHF.

The rearrangement uses TRBV5-6 and TRBJ1-2, with TRBD1 identical over 7 bases. The CDR3 has 15 residues. Germline loops: CDR1 SGHDT, CDR2 YYEEEE. V dropped 5 bases and J dropped 8; count of bases not matched to a gene: 15. As DNA, the CDR3 is TGTGCCAGCAGTCATTTTACAGGGGATTCGTACGGCTACACCTTC. Encoded protein: CASSHFTGDSYGYTF.

The chain couples TRBV9 to TRBJ1-5, with TRBD1 as a possible D gene (5 bases). The CDR3 sequence is 15 residues long. CDR1 is SGDLS and CDR2 is YYNGEE in the germline V gene. V was cut by 0 bases and J by 5 bases, with 12 bases left in between. CDR3 nucleotides: TGTGCCAGCAGCGTAGTTTCGGGGCGCGATCAGCCCCAGCATTTT. This codes for CASSVVSGRDQPQHF.

This clonotype was seen a single time. This chain connects TRBV3-1 to TRBJ1-3; the D gene is possibly TRBD1 (6 bases). The CDR3 is 15 residues long. The germline V gene encodes CDR1 LGHDT and CDR2 YNNKEL (reference sequence). V gave up 5 bases and J gave up 4 bases, with 15 bases separating them. In nucleotides, the CDR3 is TGTGCCAGCAGCGGGGGCCGCTCTCTCGGAAACACCATATATTTT. The encoded protein is CASSGGRSLGNTIYF.

The chain carries TRBV5-1 and TRBJ1-5, with no clear D. The CDR3 extends over 16 amino acids. Germline V gene data show CDR1 as SGHRS and CDR2 as YFSETQ. The V end was cut by 4 bases, the J end by 0 bases, with 14 bases between. The CDR3 DNA reads TGCGCCAGCAGCCAGGCCGGGCCCCCTAGCAATCAGCCCCAGCATTTT. Amino acids: CASSQAGPPSNQPQHF.

The V and J genes are TRBV5-4 and TRBJ1-2; D is unresolved. V lost 3 bases and J lost 7, with 13 bases in between. Germline CDR1 SGHNT, CDR2 YYREEE (reference sequence). The CDR3 loop spans 13 amino acids. CDR3 region: CASSSRLTGGYTF. For the CDR3, the DNA is TGTGCCAGCAGCTCCCGACTGACGGGTGGCTACACCTTC.

V gene TRBV24-1 combines with J gene TRBJ2-3; D is unresolved. Germline V gene lookup returns CDR1 KGHDR and CDR2 SFDVKD. CDR3 length: 17 residues. V dropped 4 bases and J dropped 1 base, with 17 bases sitting between them. The CDR3 sequence is CATSDPVPGVGTDTQYF. CDR3 nucleotide sequence: TGTGCCACCAGTGACCCTGTCCCCGGAGTCGGCACAGATACGCAGTATTTT.

V usage is TRBV30 and J usage is TRBJ1-5, with a tentative D call TRBD1 (5 bases). The CDR3 covers 17 residues. Germline assignment: CDR1 GTSNPN and CDR2 SVGIG (reference sequence). V was trimmed by 1 base and J by 3 bases, leaving 19 bases between them. CDR3 DNA: TGTGCCTGGAGTGAGGTCCCTGACAGAGGCTACAATCAGCCCCAGCATTTT. Translated, it gives CAWSEVPDRGYNQPQHF.

This chain joins TRBV5-1 and TRBJ1-1; possible D gene TRBD1, 6 bases. CDR1 and CDR2 from the germline V gene are SGHRS and YFSETQ. The CDR3 spans 13 residues. With 3 bases removed from V and 7 bases from J, the gap between germline ends came to 13 bases. In nucleotides, the CDR3 is TGCGCCAGCAGCTACGGGACACCCCTTGAAGCTTTCTTT. Protein: CASSYGTPLEAFF.